This TCR beta chain emerged from a study of beta chain features in type 1 diabetes. Study observations and caveats: A cDNA-based sequencing approach could over-represent cells with high TCR expression. Within the patient group, naive, central memory and Treg TCRB repertoires appeared more similar to each other than within healthy donors. TCRB CDR3s were moderately but significantly shorter in Type 1 diabetes patients in all four CD4+ subsets.

The CDR3 is made up of 14 amino acids. Looked up from germline, CDR1 is SGHDN and CDR2 is FVKESK. V lost 3 bases and J lost 0, with 9 bases in between. As to this clone: Its antigen is unknown.

The sequenced template was cDNA made from the entire isolated RNA. Naive, central memory and regulatory T cell samples produced a mean of roughly 3.9 million reads. Produced via immunoSEQ multiplex PCR; TCRdb's table is partial and in-frame only. The table has about 160,000 clones, about 8.3% seen once. Researchers reported sorting CD4+ naive, central memory, regulatory and stem cell-like memory cells via CD45RO/CCR7/CD25/CD127/CD95/CD27. This clonotype was sampled from a woman aged 18-35 years with type 1 diabetes. The sample taken for sequencing was central memory CD4+ T cells from blood. The chain joins TRBV14 to TRBJ2-7, with a possible D match to TRBD2 (5 bases). The CDR3, as DNA: TGTGCCAGCAGCCAGGGGAGTAGCTCCTACGAGCAGTACTTC. As protein: CASSQGSSSYEQYF.